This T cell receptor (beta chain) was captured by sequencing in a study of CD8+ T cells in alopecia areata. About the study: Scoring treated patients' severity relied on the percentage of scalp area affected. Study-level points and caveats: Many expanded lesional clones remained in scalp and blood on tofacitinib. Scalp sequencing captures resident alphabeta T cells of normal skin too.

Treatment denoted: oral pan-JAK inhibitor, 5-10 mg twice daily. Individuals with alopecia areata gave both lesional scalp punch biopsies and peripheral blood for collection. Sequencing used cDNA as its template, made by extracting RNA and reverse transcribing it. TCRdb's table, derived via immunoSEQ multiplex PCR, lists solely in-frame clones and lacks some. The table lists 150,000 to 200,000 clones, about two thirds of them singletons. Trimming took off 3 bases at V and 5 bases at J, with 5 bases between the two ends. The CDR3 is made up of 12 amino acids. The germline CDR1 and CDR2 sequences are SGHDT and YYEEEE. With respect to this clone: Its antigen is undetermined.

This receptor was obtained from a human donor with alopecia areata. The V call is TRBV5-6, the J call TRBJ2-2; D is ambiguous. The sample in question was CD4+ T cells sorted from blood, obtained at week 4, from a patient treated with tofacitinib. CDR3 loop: CASSWSTGELFF. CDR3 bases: TGTGCCAGCAGCTGGTCGACCGGGGAGCTGTTTTTT. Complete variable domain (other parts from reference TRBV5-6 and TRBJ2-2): DAGVTQSPTHLIKTRGQQVTLRCSPKSGHDTVSWYQQALGQGPQFIFQYYEEEERQRGNFPDRFSGHQFPNYSSELNVNALLLGDSALYLCASSWSTGELFFGEGSRLTVL.